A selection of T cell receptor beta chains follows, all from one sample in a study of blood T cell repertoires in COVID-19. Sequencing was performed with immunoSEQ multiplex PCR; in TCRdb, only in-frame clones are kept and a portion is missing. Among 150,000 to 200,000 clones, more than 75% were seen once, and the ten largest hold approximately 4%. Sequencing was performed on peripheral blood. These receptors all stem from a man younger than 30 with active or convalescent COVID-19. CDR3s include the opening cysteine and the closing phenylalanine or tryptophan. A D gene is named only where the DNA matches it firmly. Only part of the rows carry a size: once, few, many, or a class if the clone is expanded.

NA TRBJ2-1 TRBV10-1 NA TGCGCCAGCAGTGTAGTTCGGGGAAGCTCCTACAATGAGCAGTTCTTC CASSVVRGSSYNEQFF
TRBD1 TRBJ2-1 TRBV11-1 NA TGTGCCAGCAGCTCCCACGGGACAGGGCAGTTCTTC CASSSHGTGQFF
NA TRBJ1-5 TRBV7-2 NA TGTGCCAGCAGTTTTTTTACAGGGAATCAGCCCCAGCATTTT CASSFFTGNQPQHF
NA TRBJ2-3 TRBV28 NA TGTGCCAGCAGTTCTACAGGGAAGGGGCCCACAGATACGCAGTATTTT CASSSTGKGPTDTQYF
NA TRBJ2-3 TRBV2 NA TGTGCCAGCATGGAGGGACAGTCGGCAGATACGCAGTATTTT CASMEGQSADTQYF
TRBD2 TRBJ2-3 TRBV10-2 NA TGCGCCAGCAGTGAGCTCAGGGCTAGCGGGGGCTTCACAGATACGCAGTATTTT CASSELRASGGFTDTQYF
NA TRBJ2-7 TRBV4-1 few TGCGCCAGCAGCCAACCCCCGCCGGGAGCCTACGAGCAGTACTTC CASSQPPPGAYEQYF
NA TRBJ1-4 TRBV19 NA TGTGCCAGTAGTGCAGGGGATAATGAAAAACTGTTTTTT CASSAGDNEKLFF
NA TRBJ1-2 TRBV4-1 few TGCGCCAGCAGCCGAATATTCGGGCTCTGGGGCAACTATGGCTACACCTTC CASSRIFGLWGNYGYTF
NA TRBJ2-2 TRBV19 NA TGTGCCAGTAGGCAGTTGGCCGGGGAGCTGTTTTTT CASRQLAGELFF
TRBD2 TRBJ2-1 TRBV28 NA TGTGCCAGCAGGGGCCAAGCGGGGGCCTGGAATGAGCAGTTCTTC CASRGQAGAWNEQFF
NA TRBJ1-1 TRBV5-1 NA TGCGCCAGCAGTCCAGGGAGGACGAACACTGAAGCTTTCTTT CASSPGRTNTEAFF
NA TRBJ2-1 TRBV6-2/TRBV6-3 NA TGTGCCAGCAGTGAGGGTGGACCCTACAATGAGCAGTTCTTC CASSEGGPYNEQFF
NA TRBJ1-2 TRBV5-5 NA TGTGCCAGCAGCTTGCCGACCGGACAGTCCCCTAACTATGGCTACACCTTC CASSLPTGQSPNYGYTF
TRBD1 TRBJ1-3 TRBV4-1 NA TGCGCCAGCAGCCACCCTCCGGGACAGGGAAACACCATATATTTT CASSHPPGQGNTIYF
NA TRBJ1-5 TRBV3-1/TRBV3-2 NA TGTGCCAGCAGCCAAGGAGTTTCACCCCAGCATTTT CASSQGVSPQHF
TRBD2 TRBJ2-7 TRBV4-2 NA TGTGCCAGCAGCCTCGGACTAGCGGGAGCGTACGAGCAGTACTTC CASSLGLAGAYEQYF
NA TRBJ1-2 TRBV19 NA TGTGCCAGTAGTATCGGAGGTATCAGCTATGGCTACACCTTC CASSIGGISYGYTF
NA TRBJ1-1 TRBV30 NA TGTGCCTGGAACCAGGGCTTGGTCACTGAAGCTTTCTTT CAWNQGLVTEAFF
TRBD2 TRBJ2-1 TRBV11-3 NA TGTGCCAGCAGCCCAGGAGTAGCGGGGGGGCTAGAGGAGCAGTTCTTC CASSPGVAGGLEEQFF
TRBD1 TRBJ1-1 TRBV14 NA TGTGCCAGCAGCGGGCGAGATGACAGGGAGTTTACGCTTGGGTTGGACACTGAAGCTTTCTTT CASSGRDDREFTLGLDTEAFF
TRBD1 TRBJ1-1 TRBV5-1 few TGCGCCAGCAGCCGGGACAGTGAGGTGACTGAAGCTTTCTTT CASSRDSEVTEAFF
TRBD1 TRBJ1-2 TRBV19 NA TGTGCCAGTAGGGGGACAGGTCTTTTAGGGAACTATGGCTACACCTTC CASRGTGLLGNYGYTF
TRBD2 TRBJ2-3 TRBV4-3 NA TGCGCCAGCAGCCAAGATTTACCAGCGGGAGTATCAGATACGCAGTATTTT CASSQDLPAGVSDTQYF
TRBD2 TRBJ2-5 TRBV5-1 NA TGCGCCAGCAGCTTGGATATCGGGGGGGCAGGAGAGACCCAGTACTTC CASSLDIGGAGETQYF
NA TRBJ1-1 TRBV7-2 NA TGTGCCAGCAGCCCCTGGGGGGTTCAAGACACTGAAGCTTTCTTT CASSPWGVQDTEAFF
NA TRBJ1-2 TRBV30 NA TGTGCCTGGACTCTACAGGGCTACTATGGCTACACCTTC CAWTLQGYYGYTF
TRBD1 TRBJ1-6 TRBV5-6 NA TGTGCCAGCAGCCAGGACAGGGGGGTTTCACCCCTCCACTTT CASSQDRGVSPLHF
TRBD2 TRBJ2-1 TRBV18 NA TGTGCCAGCTCACCTCGGACTAGCGGGGTCAATGAGCAGTTCTTC CASSPRTSGVNEQFF
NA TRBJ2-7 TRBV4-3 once TGCGCCAGCAGCCTCGCAGGGGCCTCCTACGAGCAGTACTTC CASSLAGASYEQYF
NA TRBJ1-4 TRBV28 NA TGTGCCAGCAGTACCCCGTTGGCAGGGGCTAATGAAAAACTGTTTTTT CASSTPLAGANEKLFF
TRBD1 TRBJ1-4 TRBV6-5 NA TGTGCCAGCAGTTCCGGGACAGCTAATGAAAAACTGTTTTTT CASSSGTANEKLFF
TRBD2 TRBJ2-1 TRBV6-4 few TGTGCCAGCAGTGCGCAAGCGGGGGTAGGGAATGAGCAGTTCTTC CASSAQAGVGNEQFF
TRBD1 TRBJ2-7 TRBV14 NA TGTGCCAGCAGATCTCAGGGGGACCACCCCTCCTACGAGCAGTACTTC CASRSQGDHPSYEQYF
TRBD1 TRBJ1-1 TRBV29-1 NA TGCAGCGTTGTGACAGGGGAGACTGAAGCTTTCTTT CSVVTGETEAFF
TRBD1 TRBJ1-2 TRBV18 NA TGTGCCAGCTCAGTCAATGGGGACAGCATGGCTGGCTACACCTTC CASSVNGDSMAGYTF
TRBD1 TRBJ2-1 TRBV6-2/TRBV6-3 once TGTGCCAGCAGTTACTCGGAACAGGGGTACAATGAGCAGTTCTTC CASSYSEQGYNEQFF
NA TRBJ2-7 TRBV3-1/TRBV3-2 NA TGTGCCAGCAGCCAAATGGCGTCAGGGAACGACGAGCAGTACTTC CASSQMASGNDEQYF
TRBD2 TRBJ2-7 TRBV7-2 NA TGTGCCAGCAGCTTAGTGGTGACTAGCGGGAGGTCGTGGTACGAGCAGTACTTC CASSLVVTSGRSWYEQYF
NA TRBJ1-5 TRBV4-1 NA TGCGCCAGCCGGAGAACAAAAGGGGGTCGGACATATAGCAATCAGCCCCAGCATTTT CASRRTKGGRTYSNQPQHF
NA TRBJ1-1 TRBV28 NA TGTGCCAGCAGACGAGGGCCGAACACTGAAGCTTTCTTT CASRRGPNTEAFF
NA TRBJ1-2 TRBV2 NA TGTGCCAGCAGTAACCCAGTAGCTGGCTACACCTTC CASSNPVAGYTF
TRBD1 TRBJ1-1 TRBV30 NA TGTGCCTGGGCCCACAGGGGGGACACTGAAGCTTTCTTT CAWAHRGDTEAFF
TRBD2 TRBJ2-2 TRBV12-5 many TGTGCTAGTGGTGGGGGACTAGCGATCACCGGGGAGCTGTTTTTT CASGGGLAITGELFF
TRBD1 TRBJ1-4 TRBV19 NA TGTGCCAGTAGTTTGACAGGGTCTAATGAAAAACGGTTTTTT CASSLTGSNEKRFF
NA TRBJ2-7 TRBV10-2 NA TGCGCCAGCAGACCCGGGTTCGTCAACTACGAGCAGTACTTC CASRPGFVNYEQYF
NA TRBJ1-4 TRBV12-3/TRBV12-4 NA TGTGCCAGCAGCGGACAGTTAAATGAAAAACTGTTTTTT CASSGQLNEKLFF
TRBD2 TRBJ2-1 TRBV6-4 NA TGTGCCAGCAGTGATGAGCGGGGGGGATACAATGAGCAGTTCTTC CASSDERGGYNEQFF
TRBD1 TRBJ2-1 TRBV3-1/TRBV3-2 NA TGTGCCAGCAGCCAAGACGGGACAGATTACAATGAGCAGTTCTTC CASSQDGTDYNEQFF
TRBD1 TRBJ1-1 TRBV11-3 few TGTGCCAGCAGCCAGACAGGGGGAGCTTTCTTT CASSQTGGAFF
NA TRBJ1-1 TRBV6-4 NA TGTGCCAGCAGAGAGACAGTGGGCAACACTGAAGCTTTCTTT CASRETVGNTEAFF
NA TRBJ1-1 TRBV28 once TGTGCCAGCAGTCAGATTACTGAAGCTTTCTTT CASSQITEAFF
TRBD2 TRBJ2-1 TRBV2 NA TGTGCCAGCAGTGAAAAACTAGCGGCGTACAATGAGCAGTTCTTC CASSEKLAAYNEQFF
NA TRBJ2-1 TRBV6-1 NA TGTGCCAGCAGTTCCCTAGCGATAAATGAGCAGTTCTTC CASSSLAINEQFF
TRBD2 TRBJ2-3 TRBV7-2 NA TGTGCCAGCAGCCCGACTAGCGGGGGGATCAGGAGCACAGATACGCAGTATTTT CASSPTSGGIRSTDTQYF
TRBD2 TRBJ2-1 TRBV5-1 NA TGCGCCAGCACCCTGGGGGCTAGCGGGGGGTACAATGAGCAGTTCTTC CASTLGASGGYNEQFF
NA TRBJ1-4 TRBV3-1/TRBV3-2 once TGTGCCAGCAGCCAAGGGACGGGAATAGATGAAAAACTGTTTTTT CASSQGTGIDEKLFF
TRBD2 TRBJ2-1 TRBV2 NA TGTGCCAGCAGTGAAATGGGGGGGGAGGACAATGAGCAGTTCTTC CASSEMGGEDNEQFF
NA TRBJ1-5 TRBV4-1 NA TGCGCCAGCAGCCCAGGGATTAGCAATCAGCCCCAGCATTTT CASSPGISNQPQHF
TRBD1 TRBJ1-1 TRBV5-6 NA TGTGCCAGCAGCTTGGTCGGACAGGGGGTCTTGATGGCTTTCTTT CASSLVGQGVLMAFF